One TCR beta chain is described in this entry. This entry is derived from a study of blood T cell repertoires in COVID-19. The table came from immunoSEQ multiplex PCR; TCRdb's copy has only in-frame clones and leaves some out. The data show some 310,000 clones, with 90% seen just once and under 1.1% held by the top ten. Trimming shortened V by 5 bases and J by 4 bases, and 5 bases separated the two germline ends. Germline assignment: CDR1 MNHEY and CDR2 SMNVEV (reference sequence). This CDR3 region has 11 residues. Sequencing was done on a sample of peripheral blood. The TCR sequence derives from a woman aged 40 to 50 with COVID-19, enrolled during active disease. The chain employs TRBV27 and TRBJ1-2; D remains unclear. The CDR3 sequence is CASSEGYGYTF. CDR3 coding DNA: TGTGCCAGCAGTGAGGGCTATGGCTACACCTTC.